Shown below are 24 T cell receptor beta chains from a single sample sequenced in a study of T-cell reconstitution after alpha-beta-depleted transplantation in children. Using unique molecular identifiers, the investigators prepared the TCRbeta library. TCRdb reprocessed the PCR reads via MiXCR and lists one record per CDR3 protein. The sample has under 750,000 distinct CDR3 sequences, around 23% seen once. This specimen was PBMCs, mostly from graft donor cells, taken 360 days after TCRalphabeta/CD19-depleted stem cell transplant. The receptor set was obtained from a boy under two years old who had a stem cell transplant for acute myeloid leukemia, so the T cells may come from the graft donor.

This clonotype was seen a handful of times. The chain is built from TRBV20-1 and TRBJ2-1; D possibly corresponds to TRBD2 (6 bases). There are 13 residues in the CDR3. Trimming removed 0 bases from V and 10 bases from J, with 13 bases in between. The germline V gene encodes CDR1 DFQATT and CDR2 SNEGSKA (reference sequence). The CDR3 DNA reads TGCAGTGCTAGAGAGGTACTAGCAGGCGAGCAGTTCTTC. This encodes CSAREVLAGEQFF.

The rearrangement links TRBV20-1 to TRBJ2-7; unclear D gene. The germline CDR1 and CDR2 sequences are DFQATT and SNEGSKA (reference sequence). The CDR3 consists of 13 residues. The V end lost 6 bases, the J end lost 0 bases, and 12 bases lay between the germline ends. CDR3 in amino acids: CSAKLASSYEQYV. The CDR3 coding sequence is TGCAGTGCGAAACTCGCGAGCTCCTACGAGCAGTACGTC.

There are many counts of this clonotype. The rearrangement links TRBV12-3 or TRBV12-4 to TRBJ2-5; TRBD1 is a possible D gene (6 bases). V lost 1 base, J lost 3 bases, and 9 bases lay in between. This CDR3 has 14 residues. DNA for the CDR3: TGTGCCAGCAGTTTAGATCCAGGGGAAGAGACCCAGTACTTC. As protein: CASSLDPGEETQYF.

This clonotype has only a few counts. J is TRBJ1-1 and V is TRBV6-1; no clear D. Germline lookup yields CDR1 MNHNS and CDR2 SASEGT. This CDR3 has 13 amino acids. The germline V and J ends were trimmed by 8 bases and 1 base, with 11 bases remaining between them. CDR3 in amino acids: CASARRENTEAFF. In DNA form, the CDR3 reads TGTGCCAGCGCGAGGCGGGAGAACACTGAAGCTTTCTTT.

This clonotype was detected many times. V gene TRBV12-3 or TRBV12-4 combines with J gene TRBJ2-3; no definite D call. The CDR3 totals 13 residues. Trimming shortened V by 6 bases and J by 6 bases, and 13 bases separated the two germline ends. In DNA, the CDR3 is TGTGCCAGCAGAGGGTCCTCGTGGGATACGCAGTATTTT. Translated: CASRGSSWDTQYF.

A few counts support this clonotype. The genes are TRBV15 and TRBJ1-2; maybe TRBD1 (6 bases). The CDR3 runs 15 residues. Deletions cut 5 bases from V and 5 bases from J, with 18 bases between. Germline CDR1 and CDR2: LNHNV and YYDKDF (reference sequence). This CDR3 reads CATSGIRDILYGYTF. For the CDR3, the DNA is TGTGCCACCAGCGGAATCCGGGACATTTTGTATGGCTACACCTTC. Full variable domain (rest looked up from reference TRBV15 and TRBJ1-2): DAMVIQNPRYQVTQFGKPVTLSCSQTLNHNVMYWYQQKSSQAPKLLFHYYDKDFNNEADTPDNFQSRRPNTSFCFLDIRSPGLGDTAMYLCATSGIRDILYGYTFGSGTRLTVV.

This clonotype was seen just once. V usage is TRBV20-1 and J usage is TRBJ2-2, with D hard to call. The CDR3 consists of 12 residues. V was pared by 7 bases and J by 0 bases, with 6 bases between. Germline CDR1 and CDR2: DFQATT and SNEGSKA (reference sequence). CDR3 nucleotide sequence: TGCAGTGAACTCGCGAACACCGGGGAGCTGTTTTTT. The encoded protein is CSELANTGELFF.

A few counts support this clonotype. This sequence joins TRBV13 and TRBJ2-3; unclear D gene. CDR3 length equals 17 residues. V lost 2 bases and J 0 bases, leaving 15 bases between the germline ends. Per the germline V gene, CDR1 is PRHDT and CDR2 is FYEKMQ (reference sequence). The CDR3, as DNA: TGTGCCAGCAGCTTACGGTATCGCCTAGAAAGCACAGATACGCAGTATTTT. Amino acids: CASSLRYRLESTDTQYF.

CDR3 sequence: CSAISPGQGAEKLFF. The CDR3 region has the DNA TGCAGTGCTATTTCGCCGGGACAGGGGGCTGAAAAACTGTTTTTT. J is TRBJ1-4 and V is TRBV20-1; 12 bases match TRBD1. The V gene end was trimmed by 4 bases and the J gene end by 7 bases; junction bases not matched to a gene: 7. Germline V gene sequence: CDR1 DFQATT, CDR2 SNEGSKA (reference sequence). The CDR3 spans 15 residues.

The sample holds many counts of this clonotype. V is TRBV6-5 and J is TRBJ1-2; D unresolved. The germline V and J ends were trimmed by 7 bases and 1 base, with 19 bases remaining between them. Per germline, CDR1 MNHEY and CDR2 SVGAGI. This CDR3 comprises 16 residues. The CDR3: CASTKGPSSFNYGYTF. CDR3 bases: TGTGCCAGCACCAAGGGTCCCTCGTCCTTTAACTATGGCTACACCTTC.

In its sample, this clonotype was seen a few times. V and J are TRBV24-1 and TRBJ2-6; D remains ambiguous. Trimming pared 3 bases from V and 3 bases from J, leaving 8 bases between. The CDR3 totals 15 residues. Germline V gene lookup returns CDR1 KGHDR and CDR2 SFDVKD. Here the CDR3 DNA reads TGTGCCACCAGTGATAGGAGACTTGGGGCCAACGTCCTGACTTTC. Translating it yields CATSDRRLGANVLTF.

This clonotype showed up many times. The rearrangement links TRBV7-6 to TRBJ2-3; 8 nucleotides align to TRBD2. The CDR3 spans 16 residues. V was pared by 5 bases and J by 3 bases, with 10 bases of the junction left unmatched. The germline V gene has CDR1 SGHVS and CDR2 FNYEAQ. The CDR3 sequence is CASSPPGTRGTDTQYF. In DNA, the CDR3 is TGTGCCAGCAGCCCCCCCGGGACTAGAGGTACAGATACGCAGTATTTT.

This clonotype occurred many times. The chain carries TRBV4-3 and TRBJ2-2; TRBD2 matches at 7 bases. V was clipped by 4 bases and J by 0 bases; unmatched bases: 11. The CDR3 is made up of 18 amino acids. Germline V gives CDR1 LGHNA, CDR2 YSLEER. The CDR3 sequence: CASSLAGPSRANTGELFF. The CDR3 nucleotides are TGCGCCAGCAGCCTAGCGGGCCCGAGCAGGGCGAACACCGGGGAGCTGTTTTTT.

The gene calls are TRBV20-1 and TRBJ2-3, with 9 bases that match TRBD2. The CDR3 is made up of 15 amino acids. Germline CDR1 and CDR2: DFQATT and SNEGSKA (reference sequence). Trimming removed 1 base from V and 3 bases from J; junction bases left unmatched: 5. CDR3 loop: CSARGALAGTDTQYF. In nucleotides, the CDR3 is TGCAGTGCTAGAGGTGCCCTAGCGGGGACAGATACGCAGTATTTT.

The chain is built from TRBV6-5 and TRBJ2-3; TRBD1 aligns across 8 bases. In germline, CDR1 is MNHEY, CDR2 SVGAGI. V trimming: 7 bases; J trimming: 0 bases; junction bases outside the gene matches: 6. The CDR3 runs 15 residues. The CDR3, as DNA: TGTGCCAGCACTTCGGACAGGGTTAGCACAGATACGCAGTATTTT. Its protein is CASTSDRVSTDTQYF.

This clonotype was seen at least ten times. This chain connects TRBV12-3 or TRBV12-4 to TRBJ2-7; no definite D call. Deletions cut 7 bases from V and 5 bases from J, with 18 bases between. This CDR3 spans 14 amino acids. CDR3 loop: CASTNVVPTNEQYF. The CDR3 coding sequence is TGTGCCAGCACCAACGTGGTCCCTACTAACGAGCAGTACTTC.

CDR3 coding DNA: TGTGCCAGCAGACTGGGCCTATCGGAGACCCAGTACTTC. Translated, it gives CASRLGLSETQYF. The chain links TRBV6-5 to TRBJ2-5; D unresolved. CDR1 and CDR2 (germline): MNHEY, SVGAGI. V was cut by 6 bases and J by 5 bases, with 13 bases left in between. The CDR3 runs to 13 residues.

This clonotype appeared a few times. The chain joins TRBV29-1 to TRBJ2-1; D tentatively fits TRBD1 or TRBD2 (6 bases each). In germline, CDR1 is SQVTM, CDR2 ANQGSEA. The CDR3 length is 18 residues. The V and J ends lost 6 bases and 1 base respectively, with 25 bases between them. CDR3 DNA: TGCAGCGTCACAGCAAGGGGTGTGAGGGGGGCGTCCTACAATGAGCAGTTCTTC. Translated, it gives CSVTARGVRGASYNEQFF.

This clonotype has only a few counts. The J gene is TRBJ1-2, the V gene TRBV5-6; D remains ambiguous. Deletions cut 3 bases from V and 3 bases from J, with 9 bases between. Germline CDR1 SGHDT, CDR2 YYEEEE. The CDR3 extends over 13 amino acids. The CDR3 here is CASSSDGYYGYTF. In nucleotides, the CDR3 is TGTGCCAGCAGCTCGGACGGCTACTATGGCTACACCTTC.

This sequence joins TRBV10-2 and TRBJ2-4; 8 bases align to TRBD1. The V and J ends lost 10 bases and 0 bases, in that order; junction bases with no gene match: 8. The germline V gene encodes CDR1 WSHSY and CDR2 SAAADI. CDR3 length equals 15 residues. CDR3 nucleotide sequence: TGCGCCACCGGGACAGGCGGAATAGCCAAAAACATTCAGTACTTC. Its translation is CATGTGGIAKNIQYF.

The CDR3 reads CASRDRSSYEQYV. CDR3 in DNA: TGTGCCAGCAGGGACAGGAGCTCCTACGAGCAGTACGTC. The chain recombines TRBV6-6 with TRBJ2-7; 7 nucleotides align to TRBD1. There are 13 residues in the CDR3. Trimming took 6 bases from V and 0 from J; bases not matched to a gene: 2. CDR1 is MNHNY, CDR2 SVGAGI, per germline (reference sequence).

The CDR3 coding sequence is TGTGCCAGCAGTATGAAGACCTCTCCGGGACAGGGGAGGTCGGGGACTGAAGCTTTCTTT. Translation gives CASSMKTSPGQGRSGTEAFF. The gene calls are TRBV12-3 or TRBV12-4 and TRBJ1-1, with 10 nucleotides matching TRBD1. The CDR3 contains 20 residues. After removal of 5 bases from V and 5 bases from J, the junction contained 23 bases not matched to a gene.

This clonotype occurred many times. The rearrangement joins TRBV20-1 to TRBJ2-4; TRBD1 is a possible D gene (5 bases). This CDR3 region has 14 residues. Germline lookup yields CDR1 DFQATT and CDR2 SNEGSKA (reference sequence). V gave up 3 bases and J gave up 3 bases, with 12 bases separating them. CDR3 residues: CSARFYRSKNIQYF. The CDR3 coding sequence is TGCAGTGCTAGGTTCTACAGGAGCAAAAACATTCAGTACTTC.

In its sample, this clonotype was seen a few times. CDR3 sequence (DNA): TGCAGCGTGACAGGTGGGCAAGAGACCCAGTACTTC. Its protein is CSVTGGQETQYF. The chain uses TRBV29-1 and TRBJ2-5; maybe TRBD1 (6 bases). The V and J ends lost 6 bases and 2 bases respectively, with 10 bases between them. CDR3 size: 12 residues. Germline CDR1 reads SQVTM; CDR2 reads ANQGSEA.